One and the same sample provided the 27 T cell receptor beta chains below, sequenced in a study of blood T cell repertoires in COVID-19. Generated by immunoSEQ multiplex PCR, the TCRdb table keeps only in-frame clones and is missing some. The data show some 100,000 clones, with more than 80% seen just once and about 1.1% held by the top ten. Sequenced sample: peripheral blood. The receptors were gathered from a human donor in a cohort sampled during active COVID-19.

This chain connects TRBV28 to TRBJ1-1; TRBD1 agrees at 7 bases. Germline loops: CDR1 MDHEN, CDR2 SYDVKM. The J segment lost 3 bases and the V segment lost 4 bases, leaving 11 bases of the junction unmatched. The CDR3 loop spans 16 amino acids. The CDR3: CASSSRQGPIYTEAFF. The CDR3 DNA follows: TGTGCCAGCAGTTCGCGACAGGGCCCCATTTACACTGAAGCTTTCTTT.

The chain has TRBV2 and TRBJ2-7; 8 bases are shared with TRBD2. The CDR3 runs 12 residues. J was trimmed by 4 bases and V by 6 bases; bases with no gene match: 2. CDR1 and CDR2 (germline): SNHLY, FYNNEI. The CDR3 region has the DNA TGTGCCAGCAGAGGCGGGAGGTACGAGCAGTACTTC. It encodes CASRGGRYEQYF.

This sequence joins TRBV7-8 and TRBJ1-3; 9 bases match TRBD1. V lost 5 bases to trimming and J lost 5 bases; unmatched junction nucleotides: 4. Germline V gene lookup returns CDR1 SGHVS and CDR2 FQNEAQ. The length of the CDR3 is 14 residues. The CDR3 region has the DNA TGTGCCAGCAGCACAGGGACAGGGCGAAACACCATATATTTT. Translation gives CASSTGTGRNTIYF.

The rearrangement uses TRBV2 and TRBJ2-3; D gene ambiguous. The CDR3 covers 10 residues. V was trimmed by 7 bases and J by 14 bases, leaving 13 bases between them. Germline lookup yields CDR1 SNHLY and CDR2 FYNNEI. The CDR3 region is CASKISIGYF. DNA of the CDR3: TGTGCCAGCAAAATTTCTATTGGGTATTTT.

The CDR3 nucleotides read TGTGCCAGCAGCTTACCCAGGGTAAGTCTGAACACTGAAGCTTTCTTT. Protein sequence: CASSLPRVSLNTEAFF. The chain has TRBV11-1 and TRBJ1-1; TRBD1 might be the D (5 bases). The germline V gene has CDR1 SGHAT and CDR2 FQDESV (reference sequence). V gave up 2 bases and J gave up 0 bases, with 13 bases separating them. The CDR3 spans 16 residues.

The genes are TRBV7-3 and TRBJ2-3, with D tentatively TRBD2 (6 bases). Germline V gene sequence: CDR1 SGHTA, CDR2 FQGTGA. Trimming took off 5 bases at V and 4 bases at J, with 13 bases between the two ends. The CDR3 has 14 residues. DNA for the CDR3: TGTGCCAGCAGCCTTGGACTAACCCCAGATACGCAGTATTTT. Translated, it gives CASSLGLTPDTQYF.

The gene calls are TRBV2 and TRBJ1-1, with D perhaps TRBD1 (5 bases). This CDR3 is 13 amino acids long. Between the trimmed V and J ends, which lost 6 bases and 2 bases, there was a span of 10 bases. Germline CDR1 reads SNHLY; CDR2 reads FYNNEI. CDR3 sequence: CASRLRTNTEAFF. In DNA form, the CDR3 reads TGTGCCAGCAGACTCAGGACAAACACTGAAGCTTTCTTT.

The CDR3 region has the DNA TGTGCCAGTAGTAGGGGACTAGCGAGACGGGAGCAGTACTTC. Translation: CASSRGLARREQYF. The chain joins TRBV19 to TRBJ2-7, with 10 bases identical to TRBD2. The ends lost 4 bases at V and 7 bases at J; junction bases unmatched: 7. The CDR3 runs 14 residues. The germline CDR1 and CDR2 sequences are LNHDA and SQIVND (reference sequence). The full variable domain, its missing parts supplied by reference TRBV19 and TRBJ2-7, is DGGITQSPKYLFRKEGQNVTLSCEQNLNHDAMYWYRQDPGQGLRLIYYSQIVNDFQKGDIAEGYSVSREKKESFPLTVTSAQKNPTAFYLCASSRGLARREQYFGPGTRLTVT.

The rearrangement uses TRBV3-1 (or the pseudogene TRBV3-2) and TRBJ1-4, with D uncertain. The ends were cut back, 0 bases at V and 8 bases at J, with 19 bases in the middle. The CDR3 has 17 amino acids. Germline V gives CDR1 LGHDT, CDR2 YNNKEL (reference sequence). In nucleotides, the CDR3 is TGTGCCAGCAGCCAAGAGGGAGCCGGGGAGGGTGGGGAAAAACTGTTTTTT. It yields the protein CASSQEGAGEGGEKLFF.

This clone was recorded a few times. The gene calls are TRBV24-1 and TRBJ2-1, with 11 bases that match TRBD1. The CDR3 is made up of 15 amino acids. V shed 5 bases and J 5 bases; nucleotides not matched to a gene: 4. Germline V lookup: CDR1 KGHDR, CDR2 SFDVKD. Here the CDR3 DNA reads TGTGCCACCAGTGGCGGACAGGGGGCTGACAATGAGCAGTTCTTC. Protein: CATSGGQGADNEQFF.

The chain carries TRBV6-6 and TRBJ1-1; D call uncertain. The CDR3 has 14 residues. The germline CDR1 and CDR2 sequences are MNHNY and SVGAGI (reference sequence). Trimming removed 6 bases at V and 0 bases at J, with 11 bases between. CDR3 DNA: TGTGCCAGCAGCCTTCCGGTCTTGAACACTGAAGCTTTCTTT. Its protein product is CASSLPVLNTEAFF.

The chain has TRBV18 and TRBJ2-3; TRBD2 is a possible D gene (6 bases). CDR1 and CDR2 from the germline V gene are KGHSH and LQKENI. The CDR3 is 17 residues long. Trimming removed 6 bases from V and 3 bases from J, with 22 bases in between. Here the CDR3 DNA reads TGTGCCAGCTCGGGAAAACGACTAGACTTGAATACAGATACGCAGTATTTT. Residues: CASSGKRLDLNTDTQYF.

This clone was counted between two and nine times. The rearrangement joins TRBV9 to TRBJ1-1, with a tentative D call TRBD1 (6 bases). Looked up from germline, CDR1 is SGDLS and CDR2 is YYNGEE. Trimming cost V 4 bases and J 0 bases, with 16 bases left between them. The CDR3 is 16 residues long. Here the CDR3 reads CASSPTGNLMNTEAFF. CDR3 coding DNA: TGTGCCAGCAGCCCAACAGGGAACCTTATGAACACTGAAGCTTTCTTT.

This sequence joins TRBV4-2 and TRBJ1-2; tentative D call: TRBD1 (6 bases). Germline-derived CDR1 and CDR2 are LGHNA and YNFKEQ. The CDR3 has 16 residues. The germline V and J ends were trimmed by 1 base and 5 bases, with 17 bases remaining between them. CDR3 bases: TGTGCCAGCAGCCAAGGTGGGGCAGGGGTAATATATGGCTACACCTTC. It is translated as CASSQGGAGVIYGYTF.

The V call is TRBV28, the J call TRBJ1-2, with 7 bases lining up with TRBD1. Germline lookup yields CDR1 MDHEN and CDR2 SYDVKM. This CDR3 region has 13 residues. The junction had 4 bases not matched to a gene; V was cut back by 4 bases and J by 5 bases. CDR3 protein: CASSSGDSYGYTF. Written as DNA, the CDR3 is TGTGCCAGCAGTTCTGGGGACAGTTATGGCTACACCTTC.

The chain has TRBV19 and TRBJ1-2, with TRBD1 matching 7 bases. V shed 2 bases, J shed 3 bases, and the junction held 0 bases outside the gene matches. This CDR3 comprises 13 residues. Germline CDR1 LNHDA, CDR2 SQIVND (reference sequence). CDR3 sequence: CASSITGDYGYTF. In DNA form, the CDR3 reads TGTGCCAGTAGTATAACAGGGGACTATGGCTACACCTTC.

The chain uses TRBV11-2 and TRBJ1-2; D is unclear. CDR3 length: 12 residues. V lost 5 bases, J lost 8 bases, and 12 bases lay in between. Germline CDR1 is SGHAT and CDR2 is FQNNGV. The CDR3 DNA sequence: TGTGCCAGCAGCCCGCGAACGGGGGGCTACACCTTC. Its protein is CASSPRTGGYTF.

The rearrangement links TRBV6-1 to TRBJ2-7; no clear D gene. Deletions cut 2 bases from V and 5 bases from J, with 4 bases between. CDR1 is MNHNS, CDR2 SASEGT, per germline. CDR3 length equals 11 residues. CDR3 residues: CASSEPDEQYF. CDR3 in DNA: TGTGCCAGCAGTGAACCCGACGAGCAGTACTTC.

The chain recombines TRBV5-1 with TRBJ2-7; tentative D call: TRBD2 (6 bases). The CDR3 is made up of 13 amino acids. V gave up 4 bases and J gave up 2 bases, with 10 bases separating them. Germline lookup yields CDR1 SGHRS and CDR2 YFSETQ. CDR3 DNA: TGCGCCAGCAGCGCTGGGGGGACCTACGAGCAGTACTTC. Translating gives CASSAGGTYEQYF.

This chain joins TRBV11-2 and TRBJ2-1, with 10 bases that match TRBD2. CDR1 is SGHAT, CDR2 FQNNGV, per germline. V shed 2 bases, J shed 3 bases, and the junction held 4 bases outside the gene matches. CDR3 length equals 16 residues. This CDR3 reads CASSLISGRIYNEQFF. As DNA, the CDR3 is TGTGCCAGCAGCTTAATTAGCGGGAGGATCTACAATGAGCAGTTCTTC.

The chain combines TRBV9 with TRBJ2-3, with D tentatively TRBD2 (7 bases). V lost 4 bases and J 1 base, leaving 13 bases between the germline ends. The CDR3 length is 15 residues. From germline, CDR1 is SGDLS and CDR2 YYNGEE. CDR3 DNA sequence: TGTGCCAGCAGCTCAATAGGGGGGGGCACAGATACGCAGTATTTT. Amino acids: CASSSIGGGTDTQYF.

The V gene is TRBV18, the J gene TRBJ2-7; 13 nucleotides match TRBD2. V was clipped by 0 bases and J by 4 bases; unmatched bases: 3. Germline V gene data show CDR1 as KGHSH and CDR2 as LQKENI. CDR3 length: 16 residues. The CDR3 sequence: CASSPPGTSGTYEQYF. The CDR3 DNA reads TGTGCCAGCTCACCACCTGGGACTAGCGGGACTTACGAGCAGTACTTC.

The chain employs TRBV2 and TRBJ2-7; 7 bases line up with TRBD2. The CDR3 is made up of 13 amino acids. Germline-derived CDR1 and CDR2 are SNHLY and FYNNEI. V lost 1 base and J lost 6; bases outside the gene matches: 3. CDR3 region: CASSEGLAVEQYF. As DNA, the CDR3 is TGTGCCAGCAGTGAAGGACTAGCCGTCGAGCAGTACTTC. The variable domain in full, completed from reference TRBV2 and TRBJ2-7, reads EPEVTQTPSHQVTQMGQEVILRCVPISNHLYFYWYRQILGQKVEFLVSFYNNEISEKSEIFDDQFSVERPDGSNFTLKIRSTKLEDSAMYFCASSEGLAVEQYFGPGTRLTVT.

The chain links TRBV13 to TRBJ1-6; 7 bases agree with TRBD1. The CDR3 has 14 residues. Germline-derived CDR1 and CDR2 are PRHDT and FYEKMQ (reference sequence). The ends lost 2 bases at V and 12 bases at J; junction bases unmatched: 7. This CDR3 reads CASSLRGRVLPLHF. DNA for the CDR3: TGTGCCAGCAGCTTAAGGGGGCGCGTTTTACCCCTCCACTTT. The whole variable domain, filled in from reference TRBV13 and TRBJ1-6, reads AAGVIQSPRHLIKEKRETATLKCYPIPRHDTVYWYQQGPGQDPQFLISFYEKMQSDKGSIPDRFSAQQFSDYHSELNMSSLELGDSALYFCASSLRGRVLPLHFGNGTRLTVT.

The gene calls are TRBV6-2 or TRBV6-3 and TRBJ2-7; 10 nucleotides match TRBD2. The CDR3 runs to 15 residues. Germline V gene sequence: CDR1 MNHEY, CDR2 SVGEGT. J was trimmed by 0 bases and V by 4 bases; bases with no gene match: 3. The DNA for the CDR3 is TGTGCCAGCAGTTCACTAGCGGGGTTCTCCTACGAGCAGTACTTC. Encoded protein: CASSSLAGFSYEQYF.

CDR3 protein: CASRSTGLHEQYF. The CDR3 coding sequence is TGTGCCAGCAGAAGCACAGGGTTACACGAGCAGTACTTC. The J gene is TRBJ2-7, the V gene TRBV6-5, with D possibly matching TRBD1 (6 bases). The CDR3 runs 13 residues. Trimming removed 6 bases at V and 5 bases at J, with 14 bases between. Germline V gives CDR1 MNHEY, CDR2 SVGAGI.

The gene calls are TRBV6-2 or TRBV6-3 and TRBJ2-5; 7 nucleotides align to TRBD2. The V gene's germline CDR1 is MNHEY and CDR2 SVGEGT. Losses at the gene ends were 4 bases for V and 5 bases for J; bases not matched to a gene: 4. The CDR3 consists of 13 residues. CDR3: CASSLRERETQYF. In nucleotides, the CDR3 is TGTGCCAGCAGTTTGCGGGAGCGGGAGACCCAGTACTTC.